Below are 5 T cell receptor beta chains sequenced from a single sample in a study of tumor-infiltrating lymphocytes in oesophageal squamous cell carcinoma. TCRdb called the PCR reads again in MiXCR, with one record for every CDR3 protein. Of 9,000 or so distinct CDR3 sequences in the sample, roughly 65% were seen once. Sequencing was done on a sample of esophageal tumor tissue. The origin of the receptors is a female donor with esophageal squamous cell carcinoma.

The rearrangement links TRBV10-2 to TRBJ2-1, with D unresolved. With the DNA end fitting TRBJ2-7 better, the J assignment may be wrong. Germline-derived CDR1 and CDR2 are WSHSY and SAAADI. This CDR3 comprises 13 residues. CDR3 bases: TGCGCCAGCAGCCCGACTGGCAACTACGAGCAGTACTTC. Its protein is CASSPTGNYEQYF.

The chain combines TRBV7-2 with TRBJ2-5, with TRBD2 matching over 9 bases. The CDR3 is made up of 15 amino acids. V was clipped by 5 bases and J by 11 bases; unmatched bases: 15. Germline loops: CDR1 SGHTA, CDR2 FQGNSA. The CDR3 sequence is CASSPGTSSYNEQYF. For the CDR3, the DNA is TGTGCCAGCAGCCCTGGGACTAGCTCCTACAATGAGCAGTACTTC.

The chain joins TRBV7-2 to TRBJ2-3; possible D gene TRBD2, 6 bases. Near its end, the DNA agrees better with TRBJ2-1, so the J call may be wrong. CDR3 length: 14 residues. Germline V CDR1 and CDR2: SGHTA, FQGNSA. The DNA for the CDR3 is TGTGCCAGCAGCCCAGACAGCGGGTCTGGTGAGCAGTTCTTC. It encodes CASSPDSGSGEQFF.

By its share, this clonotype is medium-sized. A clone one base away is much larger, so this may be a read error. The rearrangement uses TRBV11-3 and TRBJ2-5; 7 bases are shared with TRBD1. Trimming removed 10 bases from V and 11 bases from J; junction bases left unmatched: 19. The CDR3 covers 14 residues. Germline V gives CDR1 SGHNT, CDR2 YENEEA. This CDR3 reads CATNRDSVVNEQYF. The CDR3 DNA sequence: TGTGCCACTAACCGGGACAGCGTGGTCAATGAGCAGTACTTC. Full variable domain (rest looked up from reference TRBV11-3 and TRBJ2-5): EAGVVQSPRYKIIEKKQPVAFWCNPISGHNTLYWYLQNLGQGPELLIRYENEEAVDDSQLPKDRFSAERLKGVDSTLKIQPAELGDSAVYLCATNRDSVVNEQYFGPGTRLLVL.

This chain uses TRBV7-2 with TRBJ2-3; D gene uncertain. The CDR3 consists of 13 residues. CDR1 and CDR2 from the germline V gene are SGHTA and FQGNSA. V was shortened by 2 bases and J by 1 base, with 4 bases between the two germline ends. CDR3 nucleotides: TGTGCCAGCAGCTTAAAAGGCACAGATACGCAGTATTTT. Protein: CASSLKGTDTQYF.